The 23 T cell receptor beta chains below come from one sample, sequenced in a study of beta chain features in type 1 diabetes. Reverse transcription of all isolated RNA meant that expressed TCRB transcripts were sequenced. TCRdb's copy holds only in-frame clones and misses some; the assay was immunoSEQ multiplex PCR. Of around 300,000 clones listed, more than 9.5% are singletons. The sequencing sample was made of naive CD4+ T cells from blood. These receptors were collected from a woman aged 25 to 39 in good health.

This clone was counted a few times. The genes are TRBV18 and TRBJ1-5, with 10 bases identical to TRBD1. J gave up 5 bases and V 10 bases, and 2 bases lay outside the gene matches. The CDR3 runs 12 residues. Germline CDR1 reads KGHSH; CDR2 reads LQKENI. The CDR3 region is CATGQGDQPQHF. Here the CDR3 DNA reads TGTGCCACCGGACAGGGGGATCAGCCCCAGCATTTT.

This clone turned up a few times. The chain employs TRBV10-3 and TRBJ2-5, with a tentative D call TRBD2 (6 bases). V was pared by 7 bases and J by 3 bases, with 9 bases between. This CDR3 region has 12 residues. Germline lookup yields CDR1 ENHRY and CDR2 SYGVKD. The CDR3 DNA follows: TGTGCCATCATGGGGGGAGAAGAGACCCAGTACTTC. Translated, it gives CAIMGGEETQYF.

This clone appeared a few times. The chain has TRBV19 and TRBJ2-5; 9 bases are shared with TRBD1. Germline trimming cut 6 bases from V and 3 bases from J; bases unmatched to any gene: 8. The CDR3 has 15 residues. The germline CDR1 and CDR2 sequences are LNHDA and SQIVND (reference sequence). The CDR3 DNA sequence: TGTGCCAGTAGAAATCCGGGACAGGGAGAAGAGACCCAGTACTTC. Protein: CASRNPGQGEETQYF.

This clone has a handful of counts. V gene TRBV28 combines with J gene TRBJ2-1; 10 bases line up with TRBD2. The CDR3 loop spans 15 amino acids. After removal of 1 base from V and 5 bases from J, the junction contained 2 bases not matched to a gene. Germline V gene data show CDR1 as MDHEN and CDR2 as SYDVKM. CDR3 sequence reads: CASSLSTSGDNEQFF. CDR3 nucleotides: TGTGCCAGCAGTTTATCTACTAGCGGGGACAATGAGCAGTTCTTC.

This clone was found a few times. The rearrangement links TRBV4-3 to TRBJ2-7; a possible D gene is TRBD2 (5 bases). This CDR3 spans 13 amino acids. Trimming took off 4 bases at V and 0 bases at J, with 7 bases between the two ends. Germline assignment: CDR1 LGHNA and CDR2 YSLEER. CDR3 protein: CASSPEVSYEQYF. The CDR3 DNA is TGCGCCAGCAGCCCGGAGGTCTCCTACGAGCAGTACTTC.

In its sample, this clone was seen a few times. The genes are TRBV4-2 and TRBJ2-7; a weak D match, TRBD1 (5 bases). V was trimmed by 1 base and J by 9 bases, leaving 22 bases between them. The CDR3 is made up of 16 amino acids. Germline V gene lookup returns CDR1 LGHNA and CDR2 YNFKEQ. The CDR3 loop reads CASSQGTRALPGGQYF. The CDR3 DNA reads as TGTGCCAGCAGCCAAGGGACAAGGGCCCTTCCTGGCGGGCAGTACTTC.

The chain uses TRBV7-3 and TRBJ1-1, with D perhaps matching TRBD1 (6 bases). CDR1 is SGHTA and CDR2 is FQGTGA in the germline V gene. This CDR3 has 17 residues. Trimming took off 0 bases at V and 0 bases at J, with 14 bases between the two ends. CDR3 nucleotides: TGTGCCAGCAGCTTAACGTCTGGCAGGGGCTTGAACACTGAAGCTTTCTTT. Amino acid sequence: CASSLTSGRGLNTEAFF.

CDR3 sequence reads: CASLRTEAFF. The CDR3 DNA follows: TGTGCCAGCCTCCGCACTGAAGCTTTCTTT. The rearrangement links TRBV2 to TRBJ1-1; D ambiguous. The germline CDR1 and CDR2 sequences are SNHLY and FYNNEI. The CDR3 runs 10 residues. V lost 8 bases, J lost 4 bases, and 5 bases lay in between.

This clone was seen a handful of times. The chain carries TRBV4-2 and TRBJ1-4; perhaps TRBD1 as D (6 bases). The CDR3 spans 18 residues. V was pared by 1 base and J by 5 bases, with 20 bases between. Germline V gives CDR1 LGHNA, CDR2 YNFKEQ. CDR3 residues: CASSQVLALAQGNEKLFF. In DNA form, the CDR3 reads TGTGCCAGCAGCCAAGTCTTAGCGCTCGCCCAGGGGAATGAAAAACTGTTTTTT.

The V gene is TRBV7-3, the J gene TRBJ2-2, with TRBD2 matching over 13 bases. The V and J ends lost 8 bases and 1 base, in that order; junction bases with no gene match: 4. The germline gives CDR1 SGHTA, CDR2 FQGTGA. The CDR3 runs to 16 residues. The CDR3 is CASRGTSGMNTGELFF. CDR3 in DNA: TGTGCCAGCCGGGGGACTAGCGGGATGAACACCGGGGAGCTGTTTTTT.

The V and J genes are TRBV11-2 and TRBJ2-3, with D possibly matching TRBD1 (8 bases). The CDR3 length is 14 residues. V was clipped by 5 bases and J by 6 bases, with 15 bases between them. CDR1 is SGHAT and CDR2 is FQNNGV in the germline V gene. The CDR3 DNA reads as TGTGCCAGCAGCCCCGGACAGGGAGGGGATACGCAGTATTTT. Its protein product is CASSPGQGGDTQYF.

The genes are TRBV5-4 and TRBJ2-7; 9 bases map to TRBD2. V trimming: 0 bases; J trimming: 6 bases; junction bases outside the gene matches: 4. Germline CDR1 reads SGHNT; CDR2 reads YYREEE (reference sequence). The CDR3 contains 14 residues. DNA of the CDR3: TGTGCCAGCAGCTTGGAGGGGACTAGCACCGAGCAGTACTTC. This codes for CASSLEGTSTEQYF.

This clone was observed a few times. The V call is TRBV7-9, the J call TRBJ2-1; 8 positions match TRBD2. The V gene's germline CDR1 is SEHNR and CDR2 FQNEAQ (reference sequence). Losses at the gene ends were 1 base for V and 8 bases for J; bases not matched to a gene: 10. CDR3 length: 16 residues. CDR3 region: CASSLGIAGSLYEQFF. The CDR3 nucleotides read TGTGCCAGCAGCTTAGGGATAGCGGGATCGTTGTATGAGCAGTTCTTC. Drawing the rest from reference TRBV7-9 and TRBJ2-1, the complete variable domain is DTGVSQNPRHKITKRGQNVTFRCDPISEHNRLYWYRQTLGQGPEFLTYFQNEAQLEKSRLLSDRFSAERPKGSFSTLEIQRTEQGDSAMYLCASSLGIAGSLYEQFFGPGTRLTVL.

The rearrangement joins TRBV28 to TRBJ2-5; maybe TRBD2 (5 bases). V was trimmed by 3 bases and J by 5 bases, leaving 13 bases between them. CDR1 is MDHEN, CDR2 SYDVKM, per germline. CDR3 length: 14 residues. CDR3 in DNA: TGTGCCAGCAGTTTTGAAGGGAGATGGGAGACCCAGTACTTC. Protein product: CASSFEGRWETQYF.

The table lists this clone with a few counts. This chain uses TRBV28 with TRBJ2-6; 8 positions agree with TRBD1. Per the germline V gene, CDR1 is MDHEN and CDR2 is SYDVKM. J was trimmed by 5 bases and V by 5 bases; bases with no gene match: 8. The CDR3 contains 16 residues. CDR3 sequence reads: CASSEARGPRANVLTF. The DNA of the CDR3 is TGTGCCAGCAGTGAAGCCAGGGGGCCTAGGGCCAACGTCCTGACTTTC.

There are a few counts of this clone. J is TRBJ2-7 and V is TRBV19, with D possibly matching TRBD1 (6 bases). Germline V CDR1 and CDR2: LNHDA, SQIVND (reference sequence). V lost 9 bases and J 1 base, leaving 13 bases between the germline ends. This CDR3 has 13 residues. As DNA, the CDR3 is TGTGCCAGCCGACCGGGACAATCCTACGAGCAGTACTTC. This encodes CASRPGQSYEQYF.

The V gene is TRBV28, the J gene TRBJ2-7; 9 nucleotides match TRBD1. Trimming took 5 bases from V and 2 from J; bases not matched to a gene: 10. The germline gives CDR1 MDHEN, CDR2 SYDVKM. This CDR3 region has 16 residues. Here the CDR3 DNA reads TGTGCCAGCAGTCCCCCCGGGACAGGGAACCCCTACGAGCAGTACTTC. Protein: CASSPPGTGNPYEQYF. Variable domain in full (rest from reference TRBV28 and TRBJ2-7): DVKVTQSSRYLVKRTGEKVFLECVQDMDHENMFWYRQDPGLGLRLIYFSYDVKMKEKGDIPEGYSVSREKKERFSLILESASTNQTSMYLCASSPPGTGNPYEQYFGPGTRLTVT.

Only a few counts were recorded for this clone. The rearrangement uses TRBV29-1 and TRBJ1-5, with D possibly TRBD1 on 5 matching bases. V lost 8 bases to trimming and J lost 7 bases, with 18 bases between them. The CDR3 contains 13 residues. From germline, CDR1 is SQVTM and CDR2 ANQGSEA. CDR3 nucleotide sequence: TGCAGCACAAGTTGGGGGGTTGGGCAGCCCCAGCATTTT. Translated: CSTSWGVGQPQHF.

This clone was counted between two and nine times. This rearrangement joins TRBV9 to TRBJ2-7; 8 positions match TRBD1. Germline CDR1 SGDLS, CDR2 YYNGEE. The CDR3 loop spans 15 amino acids. J gave up 5 bases and V 0 bases, and 7 bases lay outside the gene matches. This CDR3 is CASSVAGRTGNEQYF. The CDR3 DNA follows: TGTGCCAGCAGCGTAGCGGGAAGGACAGGGAACGAGCAGTACTTC.

V is TRBV5-4 and J is TRBJ2-1; TRBD2 matches at 10 bases. Germline lookup yields CDR1 SGHNT and CDR2 YYREEE (reference sequence). The CDR3 totals 15 residues. Trimming at V came to 1 base and at J to 6 bases, leaving 4 bases not matched to a gene. CDR3 nucleotide sequence: TGTGCCAGCAGCTTGTCTAGCGGGAGCCGCAATGAGCAGTTCTTC. It specifies CASSLSSGSRNEQFF.

J is TRBJ2-1 and V is TRBV5-4, with 10 bases matching TRBD2. Germline V gives CDR1 SGHNT, CDR2 YYREEE (reference sequence). Germline trimming cut 4 bases from V and 9 bases from J; bases unmatched to any gene: 16. The CDR3 has 17 amino acids. For the CDR3, the DNA is TGTGCCAGCAGCCCCGGCGGGGCTAGCGGGAGTATCGGTGAGCAGTTCTTC. Amino acid sequence: CASSPGGASGSIGEQFF.

The chain links TRBV28 to TRBJ2-7; a weak D match, TRBD2 (6 bases). V lost 6 bases and J 3 bases, leaving 18 bases between the germline ends. Germline lookup yields CDR1 MDHEN and CDR2 SYDVKM. CDR3 length equals 15 residues. Here the CDR3 reads CASSSPGGIVYEQYF. In DNA, the CDR3 is TGTGCCAGCAGCTCCCCCGGGGGAATAGTCTACGAGCAGTACTTC.

The V and J genes are TRBV10-3 and TRBJ2-7; 8 nucleotides align to TRBD2. The CDR3 runs to 15 residues. Germline lookup yields CDR1 ENHRY and CDR2 SYGVKD. V lost 5 bases, J lost 5 bases, and 11 bases stayed unmatched. CDR3 sequence (DNA): TGTGCCATCAGTCTTCGGGAGGGCAAGGCCAACGAGCAGTACTTC. Its protein is CAISLREGKANEQYF.